The 18 T cell receptor beta chains given below trace back to one sample, sequenced in a study of vaccination and CD4 T cells after COVID-19. The Oncomine TCR Beta short-read assay was applied to DNA of cultured CD4+ T cells. TCRdb reprocessed the PCR reads via MiXCR and lists one record per CDR3 protein. The sample lists under 7,500 distinct CDR3 sequences, 65% to 70% seen once, with roughly half in the top ten. The sample's treatment: approximately nine-day PBMC culture with coronavirus spike peptide pools or control peptides (ViraFEST assay). No antigen has been assigned to these receptors. What was sequenced was CD4+ T cells from blood, cultured in vitro. The receptors stem from a human donor who had recovered from COVID-19.

This clonotype has just a few counts. The rearrangement links TRBV20-1 to TRBJ1-2, with a possible D match to TRBD1 (6 bases). Germline CDR1 reads DFQATT; CDR2 reads SNEGSKA (reference sequence). The CDR3 is made up of 11 amino acids. The CDR3 region has the DNA TGCACAGGGGTTAACGCCTATGGCTACACCTTC. Translating gives CTGVNAYGYTF.

This clonotype occurred a few times. This chain uses TRBV20-1 with TRBJ2-5; TRBD1 might be the D (5 bases). Germline V gene data show CDR1 as DFQATT and CDR2 as SNEGSKA (reference sequence). The CDR3 sequence is 13 residues long. The ends were cut back, 6 bases at V and 5 bases at J, with 16 bases in the middle. CDR3 amino acids: CSAAPPTGETQYF. The CDR3 DNA reads as TGCAGTGCCGCTCCCCCAACAGGCGAGACCCAGTACTTC.

This chain connects TRBV21-1 to TRBJ1-5; the D call of TRBD1 is as the table states it, not checked on the DNA. TRBV21-1 is an annotated pseudogene. The CDR3 consists of 14 residues. The CDR3 DNA reads TGTGCCAGTAACCGGGACAGAATTAATCAGCCCCAGCATTTT. It is translated as CASNRDRINQPQHF.

The genes are TRBV7-9 and TRBJ2-5, with 7 nucleotides matching TRBD2. Germline V gene data show CDR1 as SEHNR and CDR2 as FQNEAQ (reference sequence). This CDR3 is 18 amino acids long. The J segment lost 0 bases and the V segment lost 5 bases, leaving 15 bases of the junction unmatched. This chain's CDR3 is CASSALGLGEGYQETQYF. The CDR3 region has the DNA TGTGCCAGCAGCGCCCTCGGGTTGGGGGAGGGATACCAAGAGACCCAGTACTTC.

The rearrangement uses TRBV25-1 and TRBJ1-5; no clear D. V was clipped by 3 bases and J by 6 bases, with 15 bases between them. The CDR3 has 15 residues. Germline V gene data show CDR1 as MGHDK and CDR2 as SYGVNS. CDR3 residues: CASSEAGGVGQPQHF. For the CDR3, the DNA is TGTGCCAGCAGTGAGGCAGGTGGAGTGGGTCAGCCCCAGCATTTT.

With regard to this clonotype: The germline gene is not matched at one end of the junction; a read error may be the cause. This sequence joins TRBV7-8 and TRBJ2-2; D unclear. This CDR3 has 16 residues. Germline V lookup: CDR1 SGHVS, CDR2 FQNEAQ. The CDR3 spells CASSLSSSRYTRELFF. CDR3 sequence (DNA): TGTGCCAGCAGCCTCTCTAGTTCTAGGTACACCAGGGAGCTGTTTTTT.

The rearrangement links TRBV20-1 to TRBJ1-5; TRBD1 is a possible D gene (5 bases). CDR1 and CDR2 from the germline V gene are DFQATT and SNEGSKA (reference sequence). The CDR3 extends over 16 amino acids. V lost 2 bases to trimming and J lost 1 base, with 15 bases between them. CDR3 protein: CSARSLSGGSNQPQHF. The DNA of the CDR3 is TGCAGTGCTAGAAGTCTTTCGGGGGGGAGCAATCAGCCCCAGCATTTT.

The chain combines TRBV7-3 with TRBJ2-7, with TRBD2 as a possible D gene (6 bases). This CDR3 spans 15 amino acids. V lost 0 bases to trimming and J lost 0 bases, with 9 bases between them. Germline assignment: CDR1 SGHTA and CDR2 FQGTGA. CDR3 sequence (DNA): TGTGCCAGCAGCTTAACGGGGGGACCCTCCTACGAGCAGTACTTC. Protein: CASSLTGGPSYEQYF.

V is TRBV20-1 and J is TRBJ2-5; maybe TRBD1 (5 bases). The CDR3 spans 14 residues. The germline V gene has CDR1 DFQATT and CDR2 SNEGSKA (reference sequence). V was shortened by 3 bases and J by 6 bases, with 17 bases between the two germline ends. CDR3 bases: TGCAGTGCTAGGGCCGCCGGAAGGGGAAAGACCCAGTACTTC. It encodes CSARAAGRGKTQYF.

The chain couples TRBV11-2 to TRBJ2-7, with 9 positions matching TRBD2. J lost 7 bases, V lost 4 bases, and 11 bases had no gene match. CDR1 and CDR2 from the germline V gene are SGHAT and FQNNGV. The CDR3 covers 15 residues. CDR3 in amino acids: CASSYGWAGGFEQYF. CDR3 bases: TGTGCCAGCAGCTACGGTTGGGCGGGGGGGTTTGAGCAGTACTTC.

This chain links TRBV6-1 with TRBJ1-6; D is unresolved. Per germline, CDR1 MNHNS and CDR2 SASEGT. Trimming stripped 9 bases from V and 7 bases from J, with 13 bases between. This CDR3 spans 13 amino acids. CDR3 protein: CASTWTVNSPLHF. The CDR3, as DNA: TGTGCCAGTACTTGGACGGTCAATTCACCCCTCCACTTT.

In regard to this clonotype: Since no conserved phenylalanine or tryptophan closes the CDR3, a read error is the likely cause. The chain uses TRBV20-1 and TRBJ2-5, with D perhaps TRBD2 (5 bases). The CDR3 consists of 15 residues. V was trimmed by 0 bases and J by 0 bases, leaving 11 bases between them. Looked up from germline, CDR1 is DFQATT and CDR2 is SNEGSKA (reference sequence). The CDR3 sequence: CSARDAGRDQETQYL. As DNA, the CDR3 is TGCAGTGCTAGAGATGCGGGTAGGGACCAAGAGACCCAGTACTTA.

The rearrangement uses TRBV6-1 and TRBJ2-7; possible D gene TRBD1, 6 bases. The CDR3 extends over 12 amino acids. V was shortened by 3 bases and J by 5 bases, with 8 bases between the two germline ends. Germline CDR1 is MNHNS and CDR2 is SASEGT. The CDR3 nucleotides read TGTGCCAGCAGTGACAGGGGCCACGAGCAGTACTTC. It codes for CASSDRGHEQYF.

In its sample, this clonotype was seen a few times. The rearrangement links TRBV5-1 to TRBJ2-5, with D hard to call. Trimming removed 0 bases at V and 7 bases at J, with 13 bases between. Per the germline V gene, CDR1 is SGHRS and CDR2 is YFSETQ. This CDR3 comprises 14 residues. In DNA, the CDR3 is TGCGCCAGCAGCTTGGGACTCGGGTTTGCGACCCAGTACTTC. Its protein is CASSLGLGFATQYF.

The rearrangement joins TRBV27 to TRBJ2-7, with 8 nucleotides matching TRBD2. The CDR3 has 14 amino acids. With V trimmed by 6 bases and J by 0 bases, 4 bases remained unmatched. Germline CDR1 MNHEY, CDR2 SMNVEV (reference sequence). As DNA, the CDR3 is TGTGCCAGCAGGAAACTAGCGGCCTCCTACGAGCAGTACTTC. This translates into CASRKLAASYEQYF.

In DNA, the CDR3 is TGTGCCAGCAGTTCGGACTCGTCCTCTAATGAGCAGTTCTTC. It specifies CASSSDSSSNEQFF. The V call is TRBV7-9, the J call TRBJ2-1, with a tentative D call TRBD2 (5 bases). In germline, CDR1 is SEHNR, CDR2 FQNEAQ (reference sequence). This CDR3 is 14 amino acids long. V dropped 6 bases and J dropped 7 bases, with 16 bases sitting between them.

This clonotype has only a few counts. The chain recombines TRBV15 with TRBJ1-5; D is possibly TRBD1 (6 bases). This CDR3 comprises 16 residues. Germline assignment: CDR1 LNHNV and CDR2 YYDKDF (reference sequence). Trimming took off 3 bases at V and 4 bases at J, with 16 bases between the two ends. CDR3 DNA: TGTGCCACCAGCAGGGGCTTTGAGGGGGTGAATCAGCCCCAGCATTTT. Translated, it gives CATSRGFEGVNQPQHF.

This clonotype was counted a single time. The genes are TRBV20-1 and TRBJ1-2; 10 bases fit TRBD1. V lost 3 bases, J lost 7 bases, and 2 bases stayed unmatched. Per the germline V gene, CDR1 is DFQATT and CDR2 is SNEGSKA (reference sequence). The CDR3 length is 12 residues. The CDR3: CSASDRGLGYTF. The CDR3 DNA reads as TGCAGTGCTAGCGACAGGGGGCTTGGCTACACCTTC.